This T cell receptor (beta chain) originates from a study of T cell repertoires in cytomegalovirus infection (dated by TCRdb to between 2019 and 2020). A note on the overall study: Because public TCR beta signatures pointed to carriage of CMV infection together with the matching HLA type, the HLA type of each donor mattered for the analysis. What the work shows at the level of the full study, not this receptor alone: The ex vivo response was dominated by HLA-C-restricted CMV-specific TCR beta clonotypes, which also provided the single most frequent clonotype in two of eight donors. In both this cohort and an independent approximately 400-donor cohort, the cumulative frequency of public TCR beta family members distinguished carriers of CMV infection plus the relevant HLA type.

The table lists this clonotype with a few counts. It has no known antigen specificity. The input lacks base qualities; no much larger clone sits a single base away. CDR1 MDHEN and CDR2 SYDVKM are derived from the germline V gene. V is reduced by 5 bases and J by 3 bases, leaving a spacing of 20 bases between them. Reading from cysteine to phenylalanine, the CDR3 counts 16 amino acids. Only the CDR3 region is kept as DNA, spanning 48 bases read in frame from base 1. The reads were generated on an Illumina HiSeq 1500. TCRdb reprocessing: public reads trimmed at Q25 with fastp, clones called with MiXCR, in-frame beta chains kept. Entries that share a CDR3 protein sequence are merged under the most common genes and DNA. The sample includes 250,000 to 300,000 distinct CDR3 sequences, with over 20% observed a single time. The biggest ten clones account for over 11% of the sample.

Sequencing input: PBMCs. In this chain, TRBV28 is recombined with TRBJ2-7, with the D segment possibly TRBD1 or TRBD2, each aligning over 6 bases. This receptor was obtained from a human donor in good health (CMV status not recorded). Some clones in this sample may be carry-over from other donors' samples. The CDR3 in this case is CASSKTGGTSYYEQYF. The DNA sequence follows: TGTGCCAGCAGTAAGACAGGCGGGACGTCGTACTACGAGCAGTACTTC. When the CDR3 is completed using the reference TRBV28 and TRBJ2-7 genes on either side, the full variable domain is DVKVTQSSRYLVKRTGEKVFLECVQDMDHENMFWYRQDPGLGLRLIYFSYDVKMKEKGDIPEGYSVSREKKERFSLILESASTNQTSMYLCASSKTGGTSYYEQYFGPGTRLTVT.